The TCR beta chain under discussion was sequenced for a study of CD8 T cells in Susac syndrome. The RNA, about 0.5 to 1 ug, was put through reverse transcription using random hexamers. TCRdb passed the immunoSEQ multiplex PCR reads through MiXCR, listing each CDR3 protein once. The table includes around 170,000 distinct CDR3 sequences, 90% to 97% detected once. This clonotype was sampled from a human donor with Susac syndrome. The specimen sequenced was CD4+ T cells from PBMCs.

The CDR3 nucleotides are TGTGCCAGCAGCCTCCTAGCGGGAGAATGGAATGAGCAGTTCTTC. Translating it yields CASSLLAGEWNEQFF. V usage is TRBV6-4 and J usage is TRBJ2-1; TRBD2 matches at 10 bases. This CDR3 is built from 15 residues. The germline V gene has CDR1 MRHNA and CDR2 SNTAGT. The V gene end was trimmed by 6 bases and the J gene end by 7 bases; junction bases not matched to a gene: 9.